The clone carrying this T cell receptor beta chain was counted a few times. The data were obtained in a study of T-cell reconstitution after alpha-beta-depleted transplantation in children. Deletions cut 6 bases from V and 0 bases from J, with 6 bases between. The CDR3 runs to 13 residues. Preparation of the TCRbeta library involved a method that used unique molecular identifiers. TCRdb re-derived calls from the PCR reads in MiXCR, one entry per CDR3 protein. The table has 500,000 to 650,000 distinct CDR3 sequences, under 15% seen once; the top ten hold approximately 2.1%. The TCR comes from a male patient younger than 18 who had a stem cell transplant for acute myeloid leukemia, so the T cells may come from the graft donor. Sample: PBMCs, mostly from graft donor cells, taken 360 days after TCRalphabeta/CD19-depleted stem cell transplant. V and J are TRBV12-3 or TRBV12-4 and TRBJ2-4; D is uncertain. The CDR3 loop reads CASSPLAKNIQYF. In nucleotides, the CDR3 is TGTGCCAGCAGCCCCCTAGCCAAAAACATTCAGTACTTC.